This section outlines one TCR delta chain sequence together with its context. A read error likely explains why the TCRdb protein, taken from a much larger clone, differs from this DNA's translation at residue 5; the protein shown is translated from the DNA. This sample is part of a study of gamma-delta T cells after stem cell transplantation. TCRdb reprocessed the RT-PCR reads using CATT. The sample lists around 3,200 delta-chain clones; around 5.1% were seen once. The CDR3 has 16 amino acids. CDR1 GEAIGNYY and CDR2 EKD come from the germline V gene. The junction had 7 bases not matched to a gene; V was cut back by 3 bases and J by 0 bases.

The specimen sequenced was gamma-delta T cells. The source of this sequence is a human donor. It is not recorded whose cells these are; they may come from a transplant donor. The chain carries TRDV2 and TRDJ1; 9 bases fit TRDD3. CDR3 sequence reads: CACDALLGEYTDKLIF. Here the CDR3 DNA reads TGTGCCTGTGACGCCCTACTGGGGGAGTACACCGATAAACTCATCTTT.